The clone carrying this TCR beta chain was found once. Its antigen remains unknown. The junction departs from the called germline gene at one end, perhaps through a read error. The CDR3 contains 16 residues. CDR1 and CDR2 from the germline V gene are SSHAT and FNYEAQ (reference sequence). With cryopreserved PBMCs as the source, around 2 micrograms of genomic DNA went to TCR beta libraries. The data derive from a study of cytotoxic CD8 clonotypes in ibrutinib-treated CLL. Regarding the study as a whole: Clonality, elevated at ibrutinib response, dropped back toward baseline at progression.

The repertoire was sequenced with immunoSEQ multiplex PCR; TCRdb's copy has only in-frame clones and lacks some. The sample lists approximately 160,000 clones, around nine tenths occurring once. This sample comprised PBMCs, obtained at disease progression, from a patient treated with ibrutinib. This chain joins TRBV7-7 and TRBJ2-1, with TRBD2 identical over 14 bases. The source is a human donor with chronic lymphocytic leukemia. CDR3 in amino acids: CASSRGTSGSLNEQFF. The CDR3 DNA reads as TGTGCTAGCAGCCGTGGGACTAGCGGGAGTCTCAATGAGCAGTTCTTC.